The subject of this entry is one TCR beta chain. The data belong to a study of blood T cell repertoires in COVID-19. Study overall: In each case, the material was cDNA or gDNA derived from T cells, B-cell-depleted T cells, or PBMCs.

Sequencing was performed with immunoSEQ multiplex PCR; in TCRdb, only in-frame clones are kept and a portion is missing. This sample has about 36,000 clones, with roughly nine tenths found just once. Germline V lookup: CDR1 MDHEN, CDR2 SYDVKM. CDR3 length equals 12 residues. V dropped 5 bases and J dropped 3 bases, with 7 bases sitting between them. This chain connects TRBV28 to TRBJ1-1; D is unresolved. This clonotype was sampled from a human donor in a cohort sampled during active COVID-19. The sample comprised peripheral blood. The CDR3 protein is CASSTPDTEAFF. The CDR3 nucleotides read TGTGCCAGCAGTACCCCAGACACTGAAGCTTTCTTT.